This TCR beta chain was retrieved from a study of control samples from healthy donors and cancer patients. V lost 6 bases, J lost 9 bases, and 14 bases stayed unmatched. This CDR3 has 15 amino acids. Germline V gene lookup returns CDR1 SGHTA and CDR2 FQGNSA. Only a few counts were recorded for this clone. Sequencing used immunoSEQ multiplex PCR; TCRdb keeps in-frame clones, though not all of them. The repertoire holds some 410,000 clones, with over 75% as singletons. The TCR originated in a man aged 35 to 55 with head and neck cancer. The sequenced material came from PBMCs. The chain employs TRBV7-2 and TRBJ2-1, with TRBD2 matching over 7 bases. The CDR3 region is CASRYSSGIVSEQFF. In DNA, the CDR3 is TGTGCCAGCAGGTATTCTAGCGGAATCGTAAGTGAGCAGTTCTTC.